This T cell receptor beta chain appears in the sequencing data of a study of blood T cell repertoires in COVID-19. Study background: The cDNA or gDNA used as material had been derived from T cells, B-cell-depleted T cells, or PBMCs.

The repertoire was sequenced with immunoSEQ multiplex PCR; TCRdb's copy has only in-frame clones and lacks some. The table records fewer than 500,000 clones, roughly 80% of them present only once. The CDR3 consists of 16 residues. V lost 5 bases and J lost 6; bases outside the gene matches: 15. Germline lookup yields CDR1 SQVTM and CDR2 ANQGSEA. The V gene is TRBV29-1, the J gene TRBJ2-5; TRBD2 aligns across 10 bases. The sequence came from a human donor with acute or convalescent COVID-19. The donor label of this sample is uncertain. Sequencing used peripheral blood. The CDR3 sequence: CSVPKGSSGSVKTQYF. Written as DNA, the CDR3 is TGCAGCGTTCCTAAGGGGTCTAGCGGGAGTGTAAAGACCCAGTACTTC.